This TCR beta chain originates from a study of T cell responses to AZD1222 COVID-19 vaccine. Study-level findings and limits: Unmutated variant regions are reportedly targeted by nearly half of spike-specific TCRs.

Method: immunoSEQ multiplex PCR; TCRdb's copy keeps in-frame clones and lacks some. The sample carries around 270,000 clones, almost 95% recorded once. This clone was seen just once. What it binds is unknown. Doses given second, at about 4 or about 12 weeks, were pooled. Germline values: CDR1 MNHEY, CDR2 SMNVEV (reference sequence). This CDR3 is 15 amino acids long. V lost 1 base and J lost 4, with 10 bases in between. The J gene is TRBJ1-4, the V gene TRBV27; D not resolved. This specimen consisted of peripheral blood, obtained 28 days after the second AZD1222 dose. This receptor was obtained from an adult who received the AZD1222 COVID-19 vaccine. CDR3 amino acids: CASSLLGYSNEKLFF. For the CDR3, the DNA is TGTGCCAGCAGTTTATTAGGATACAGTAATGAAAAACTGTTTTTT.